These T cell receptor beta chains were read from a single sample in a study of response to subunit inactivated influenza vaccine. MiXCR was run by TCRdb on the RT-PCR reads, yielding one entry per CDR3 protein. Here the sample spans approximately 700,000 distinct CDR3 sequences, approximately 14% being singletons. The sequencing here drew on PBMCs from blood, taken approximately 15 days before vaccination. The receptors were gathered from a man between 50 and 59 years old who received an inactivated influenza vaccine. Each CDR3 is given with its conserved first and last residue. The order of the fields is D gene, J gene, V gene, clone size, CDR3 length, CDR3 protein, CDR3 DNA. D genes are given only for firm matches. Only some rows state a clone size, as once, few, many or a class for expanded clones.

NA	TRBJ1-4	TRBV29-1	NA	15	CSVLSHGPTNEKLFF	TGCAGCGTTTTGTCACATGGTCCAACTAATGAAAAACTGTTTTTT
TRBD1	TRBJ2-6	TRBV10-2	NA	19	CASSGGPPGQQVGANVLTF	TGCGCCAGCAGTGGGGGTCCTCCGGGACAGCAGGTTGGGGCCAACGTCCTGACTTTC
NA	TRBJ1-2	TRBV7-8	many	12	CASSLGGDGYTF	TGTGCCAGCAGCTTGGGAGGAGATGGCTACACCTTC
TRBD2	TRBJ2-3	TRBV7-9	NA	17	CASSVITSGRSADTQYF	TGTGCCAGCAGCGTAATTACTAGCGGGAGGTCGGCAGATACGCAGTATTTT
NA	TRBJ2-3	TRBV23-1	NA	14	CASSQTDRTDTQYF	TGCGCCAGCAGTCAGACCGACAGGACAGATACGCAGTATTTT
TRBD2	TRBJ2-5	TRBV11-2	many	19	CASSLSLGLAGGRQGTQYF	TGTGCCAGCAGCTTAAGCCTGGGACTAGCGGGGGGCCGCCAAGGGACCCAGTACTTC
TRBD1	TRBJ2-7	TRBV4-2	many	13	CASSQQGVYEQYF	TGTGCCAGCAGCCAGCAGGGGGTCTACGAGCAGTACTTC
TRBD2	TRBJ2-3	TRBV6-5	NA	19	CASSYSAGYSSGGDDTQYF	TGTGCCAGCAGTTACTCTGCCGGGTATTCTAGCGGGGGGGATGATACGCAGTATTTT
TRBD2	TRBJ2-1	TRBV6-2/TRBV6-3	NA	15	CASSYGGGRGQRWFF	TGTGCCAGCAGTTATGGAGGCGGGAGGGGCCAAAGGTGGTTCTTC
TRBD2	TRBJ2-3	TRBV7-8	NA	17	CASSLLTSGVSTDTQYF	TGTGCCAGCAGCTTACTGACTAGCGGGGTTAGCACAGATACGCAGTATTTT
TRBD1	TRBJ1-6	TRBV27	few	16	CASSFNRGPYNSPLHF	TGTGCCAGCAGTTTCAACAGGGGGCCCTATAATTCACCCCTCCACTTT
NA	TRBJ1-4	TRBV11-2	NA	16	CASSRLGEGLNEKLFF	TGTGCCAGCAGCAGATTAGGGGAGGGCCTTAATGAAAAACTGTTTTTT
NA	TRBJ1-4	TRBV5-6	many	14	CASSLALTGRKSFF	TGTGCCAGCAGCTTGGCCCTCACAGGCCGGAAATCGTTTTTT
TRBD2	TRBJ2-2	TRBV18	many	16	CASSPPGLAGTGELFF	TGTGCCAGCTCACCACCGGGACTAGCGGGCACCGGGGAGCTGTTTTTT
TRBD2	TRBJ2-2	TRBV5-1	NA	15	CASSQEAGGTGELFF	TGCGCCAGCAGCCAGGAAGCGGGGGGAACCGGGGAGCTGTTTTTT
NA	TRBJ2-7	TRBV12-3/TRBV12-4	many	14	CASSLGRARYEQYF	TGTGCCAGCAGCCTCGGACGGGCAAGGTACGAGCAGTACTTC